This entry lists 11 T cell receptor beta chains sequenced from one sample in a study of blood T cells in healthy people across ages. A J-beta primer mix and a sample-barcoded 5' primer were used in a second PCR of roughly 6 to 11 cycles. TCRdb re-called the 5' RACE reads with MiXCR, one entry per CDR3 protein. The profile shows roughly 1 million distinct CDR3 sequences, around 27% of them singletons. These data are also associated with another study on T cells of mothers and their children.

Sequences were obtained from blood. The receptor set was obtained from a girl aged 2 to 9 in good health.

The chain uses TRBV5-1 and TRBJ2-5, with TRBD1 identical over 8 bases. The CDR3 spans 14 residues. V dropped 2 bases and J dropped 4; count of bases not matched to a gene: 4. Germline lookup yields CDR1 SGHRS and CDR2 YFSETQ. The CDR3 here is CASSLQGEGETQYF. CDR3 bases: TGCGCCAGCAGCTTACAGGGGGAAGGAGAGACCCAGTACTTC.

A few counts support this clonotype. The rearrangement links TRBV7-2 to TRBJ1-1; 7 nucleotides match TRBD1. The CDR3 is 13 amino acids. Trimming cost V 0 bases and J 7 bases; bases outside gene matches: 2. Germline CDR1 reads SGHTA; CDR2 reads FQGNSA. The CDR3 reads CASSLAPGGEAFF. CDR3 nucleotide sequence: TGTGCCAGCAGCTTAGCCCCAGGGGGTGAAGCTTTCTTT.

Written as DNA, the CDR3 is TGCAGTTGGTGGGGAGATACGCAGTATTTT. It encodes CSWWGDTQYF. The V and J genes are TRBV20-1 and TRBJ2-3, with unresolved D. V dropped 8 bases and J dropped 5 bases, with 8 bases sitting between them. Germline CDR1 DFQATT, CDR2 SNEGSKA (reference sequence). The length of the CDR3 is 10 residues.

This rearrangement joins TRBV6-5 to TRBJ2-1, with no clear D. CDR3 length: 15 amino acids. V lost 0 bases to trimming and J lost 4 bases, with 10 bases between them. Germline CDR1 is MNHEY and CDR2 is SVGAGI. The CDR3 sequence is CASSYSDPTYNEQFF. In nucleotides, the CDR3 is TGTGCCAGCAGTTACTCGGACCCGACTTACAATGAGCAGTTCTTC.

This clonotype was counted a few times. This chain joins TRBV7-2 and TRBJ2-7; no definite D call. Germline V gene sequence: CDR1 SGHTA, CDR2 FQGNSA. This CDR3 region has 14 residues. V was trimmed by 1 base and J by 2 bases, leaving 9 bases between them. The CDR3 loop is CASSLGPVPYEQYF. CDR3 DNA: TGTGCCAGCAGCTTAGGTCCGGTTCCCTACGAGCAGTACTTC. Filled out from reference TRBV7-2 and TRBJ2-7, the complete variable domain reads GAGVSQSPSNKVTEKGKDVELRCDPISGHTALYWYRQSLGQGLEFLIYFQGNSAPDKSGLPSDRFSAERTGGSVSTLTIQRTQQEDSAVYLCASSLGPVPYEQYFGPGTRLTVT.

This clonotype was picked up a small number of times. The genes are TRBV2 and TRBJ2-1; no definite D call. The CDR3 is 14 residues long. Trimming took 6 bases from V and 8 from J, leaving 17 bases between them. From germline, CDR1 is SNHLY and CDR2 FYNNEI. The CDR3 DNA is TGTGCCAGCAGCCCGGACCACCGTTTGGATGAGCAGTTCTTC. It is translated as CASSPDHRLDEQFF.

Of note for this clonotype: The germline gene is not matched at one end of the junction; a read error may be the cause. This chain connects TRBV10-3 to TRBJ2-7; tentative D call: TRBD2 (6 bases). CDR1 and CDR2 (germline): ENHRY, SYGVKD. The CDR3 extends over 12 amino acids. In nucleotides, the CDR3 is TGTGCCATCAGTGGGCGGGGTTGGGAGCAGTACTTT. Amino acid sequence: CAISGRGWEQYF.

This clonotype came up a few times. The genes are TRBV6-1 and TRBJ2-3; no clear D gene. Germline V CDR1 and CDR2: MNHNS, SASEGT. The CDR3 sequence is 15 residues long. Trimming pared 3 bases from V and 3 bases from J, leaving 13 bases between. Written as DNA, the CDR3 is TGTGCCAGCAGTGACGGAGCCCAAGGAACAGATACGCAGTATTTT. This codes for CASSDGAQGTDTQYF.

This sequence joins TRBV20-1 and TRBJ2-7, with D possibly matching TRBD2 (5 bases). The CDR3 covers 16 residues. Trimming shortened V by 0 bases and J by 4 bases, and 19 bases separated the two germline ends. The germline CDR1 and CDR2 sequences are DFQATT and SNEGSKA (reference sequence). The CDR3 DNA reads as TGCAGTGCTAGAGATTCTAAGGAGGCCCTTCAGTACGAGCAGTACTTC. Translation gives CSARDSKEALQYEQYF.

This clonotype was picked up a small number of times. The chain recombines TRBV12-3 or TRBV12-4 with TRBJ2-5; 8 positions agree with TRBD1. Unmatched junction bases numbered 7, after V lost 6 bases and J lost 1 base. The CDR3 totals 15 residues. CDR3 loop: CASRFDRGSQETQYF. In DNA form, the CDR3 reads TGTGCCAGCAGGTTTGACAGGGGCAGCCAAGAGACCCAGTACTTC.

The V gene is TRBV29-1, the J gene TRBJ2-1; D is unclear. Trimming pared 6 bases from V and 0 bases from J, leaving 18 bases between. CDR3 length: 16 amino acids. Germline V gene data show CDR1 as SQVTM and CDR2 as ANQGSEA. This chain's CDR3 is CSVLLPPGISYNEQFF. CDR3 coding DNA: TGCAGCGTACTATTACCGCCGGGTATCTCCTACAATGAGCAGTTCTTC.